This T cell receptor beta chain was obtained from a study of control samples from healthy donors and cancer patients. Germline CDR1 reads ENHRY; CDR2 reads SYGVKD. Trimming removed 0 bases from V and 1 base from J, with 6 bases in between. This CDR3 is built from 14 residues. Some clones are missing from TCRdb's copy, which holds only in-frame ones; the method was immunoSEQ multiplex PCR. The sample yields tens of thousands of clones, about 87% seen once. Turning to this clone: Other DNA variants within this sample encode the same CDR3.

Sequenced material: blood. This clonotype was obtained from a woman in her sixties or seventies in good health. This chain joins TRBV10-3 and TRBJ1-1; maybe TRBD1 (5 bases). The CDR3 bases are TGTGCCATCAGTGAGTCTGGGGGGAACACTGAAGCTTTCTTT. Protein sequence: CAISESGGNTEAFF.